The 21 T cell receptor beta chains given below trace back to one sample, sequenced in a study of cytomegalovirus exposure and HLA in healthy donors. PCR was performed using 60 Vbeta and 13 Jbeta primers. Here immunoSEQ multiplex PCR was the method, and the copy in TCRdb shows in-frame clones only, minus some. This table holds around 150,000 clones, around 74% found once. Sequencing was performed on PBMCs. These receptors all stem from a female donor in good health and CMV-seronegative.

The rearrangement joins TRBV7-3 to TRBJ2-7, with TRBD1 matching 10 bases. Germline CDR1 is SGHTA and CDR2 is FQGTGA. The CDR3 runs 14 residues. Losses at the gene ends were 3 bases for V and 4 bases for J; bases not matched to a gene: 3. The CDR3 region is CASSLTGGNYEQYF. DNA of the CDR3: TGTGCCAGCAGCTTGACAGGGGGCAATTACGAGCAGTACTTC.

This rearrangement joins TRBV10-1 to TRBJ1-5; D is uncertain. The CDR3 spans 15 residues. V lost 9 bases and J lost 0, with 15 bases in between. From germline, CDR1 is WNHNN and CDR2 SYGVQD (reference sequence). CDR3 in DNA: TGCGCCAGAAATTTAAACACCCATAGCAATCAGCCCCAGCATTTT. Its protein is CARNLNTHSNQPQHF.

The V gene is TRBV12-5, the J gene TRBJ2-2, with 15 bases lining up with TRBD2. CDR1 is LGHNT and CDR2 is FRNRAP in the germline V gene. This CDR3 contains 19 residues. Trimming removed 3 bases from V and 6 bases from J; junction bases left unmatched: 11. In DNA, the CDR3 is TGTGCTAGTGGTTTTAGCCCCGGGACTAGCGGGGGGTACCCCGGGGAGCTGTTTTTT. This codes for CASGFSPGTSGGYPGELFF.

For this clone: A read error may account for a junction end that differs from germline. This chain uses TRBV28 with TRBJ1-4; 7 bases agree with TRBD1. Germline V gives CDR1 MDHEN, CDR2 SYDVKM. CDR3 length: 13 residues. This chain's CDR3 is CASSSPKDRFSLF. The DNA of the CDR3 is TGTGCCAGCAGTTCACCAAAGGACAGGTTTTCCCTTTTT. Combining the CDR3 with reference TRBV28 and TRBJ1-4 gives the whole variable domain DVKVTQSSRYLVKRTGEKVFLECVQDMDHENMFWYRQDPGLGLRLIYFSYDVKMKEKGDIPEGYSVSREKKERFSLILESASTNQTSMYLCASSSPKDRFSLFGSGTQLSVL.

This chain joins TRBV6-5 and TRBJ2-6; D gene ambiguous. V gave up 7 bases and J gave up 0 bases, with 10 bases separating them. CDR3 length equals 15 residues. Germline CDR1 MNHEY, CDR2 SVGAGI. This chain's CDR3 is CASNPASSGANVLTF. Here the CDR3 DNA reads TGTGCCAGCAACCCTGCGAGCTCTGGGGCCAACGTCCTGACTTTC.

The rearrangement joins TRBV5-6 to TRBJ2-7; D may be TRBD2 (5 bases). From germline, CDR1 is SGHDT and CDR2 YYEEEE. Deletions cut 3 bases from V and 0 bases from J, with 13 bases between. This CDR3 is 15 amino acids long. Here the CDR3 reads CASSSSGVSSYEQYF. The CDR3 bases are TGTGCCAGCAGCTCCAGCGGCGTCTCCTCCTACGAGCAGTACTTC.

This chain links TRBV4-1 with TRBJ2-7; 7 bases map to TRBD2. Germline CDR1 MGHRA, CDR2 YSYEKL. The V segment lost 5 bases and the J segment 1 base; nucleotides outside the gene matches: 5. The CDR3 runs to 14 residues. CDR3 sequence (DNA): TGCGCCAGCAGCTCGCTAGCGGAGTCCTACGAGCAGTACTTC. Amino acid sequence: CASSSLAESYEQYF.

This chain's CDR3 is CASRGLAGGPYEQYF. The CDR3 DNA follows: TGTGCCAGTAGGGGACTAGCGGGAGGGCCCTACGAGCAGTACTTC. The chain links TRBV19 to TRBJ2-7; TRBD2 matches at 16 bases. Germline V gives CDR1 LNHDA, CDR2 SQIVND (reference sequence). CDR3 length equals 15 residues. Unmatched junction bases numbered 1, after V lost 6 bases and J lost 2 bases.

The chain carries TRBV29-1 and TRBJ1-5; a weak D match, TRBD1 (5 bases). CDR1 and CDR2 (germline): SQVTM, ANQGSEA. This CDR3 region has 12 residues. V was clipped by 7 bases and J by 7 bases, with 14 bases between them. CDR3 protein: CSAAGPGQPQHF. CDR3 DNA sequence: TGCAGCGCCGCGGGACCAGGGCAGCCCCAGCATTTT.

This chain connects TRBV9 to TRBJ2-1; the match to TRBD2 covers 9 bases. The junction had 2 bases not matched to a gene; V was cut back by 4 bases and J by 0 bases. The CDR3 covers 15 residues. Germline CDR1 and CDR2: SGDLS and YYNGEE. The CDR3 spells CASSPSGVSYNEQFF. CDR3 sequence (DNA): TGTGCCAGCAGCCCTAGCGGGGTCTCCTACAATGAGCAGTTCTTC.

The chain's CDR3 is CASSLVQGLGTEAFF. DNA of the CDR3: TGTGCCAGCAGCTTAGTCCAGGGGCTGGGCACTGAAGCTTTCTTT. This chain joins TRBV7-2 and TRBJ1-1, with D possibly being TRBD1 (6 bases). Germline values: CDR1 SGHTA, CDR2 FQGNSA. This CDR3 has 15 residues. Trimming left V 1 base short and J 4 bases short, with 13 bases between. Combining the CDR3 with reference TRBV7-2 and TRBJ1-1 gives the whole variable domain GAGVSQSPSNKVTEKGKDVELRCDPISGHTALYWYRQSLGQGLEFLIYFQGNSAPDKSGLPSDRFSAERTGGSVSTLTIQRTQQEDSAVYLCASSLVQGLGTEAFFGQGTRLTVV.

This clone was picked up one time. The gene calls are TRBV4-2 and TRBJ2-3; TRBD2 matches at 9 bases. V was clipped by 0 bases and J by 2 bases; unmatched bases: 6. Germline V gene data show CDR1 as LGHNA and CDR2 as YNFKEQ. The CDR3 sequence is 17 residues long. CDR3 DNA: TGTGCCAGCAGCCAAGACCCTAGCGGGGCGGCCACAGATACGCAGTATTTT. It encodes CASSQDPSGAATDTQYF.

This clone was counted between two and nine times. The rearrangement uses TRBV5-6 and TRBJ2-5; TRBD2 agrees at 11 bases. The CDR3 length is 17 residues. V lost 0 bases and J lost 5; bases outside the gene matches: 9. Germline V CDR1 and CDR2: SGHDT, YYEEEE. The CDR3 sequence: CASSLVLAGGPGETQYF. The CDR3 bases are TGTGCCAGCAGCTTGGTCTTAGCGGGGGGGCCTGGGGAGACCCAGTACTTC.

The chain carries TRBV2 and TRBJ1-5; 9 bases map to TRBD1. The germline V gene encodes CDR1 SNHLY and CDR2 FYNNEI. This CDR3 region has 15 residues. V trimming: 7 bases; J trimming: 6 bases; junction bases outside the gene matches: 10. The CDR3, as DNA: TGTGCCAGCAAAAGAGACAGGGGGATCGGTCAGCCCCAGCATTTT. It specifies CASKRDRGIGQPQHF.

The chain carries TRBV11-2 and TRBJ1-1; weak D call: TRBD1 (6 bases). CDR3 length: 15 residues. V lost 0 bases and J 4 bases, leaving 12 bases between the germline ends. Germline V lookup: CDR1 SGHAT, CDR2 FQNNGV. The CDR3 sequence is CASSLDLGGITEAFF. The DNA of the CDR3 is TGTGCCAGCAGCTTAGATTTAGGGGGTATCACTGAAGCTTTCTTT.

This clone turned up a few times. This sequence joins TRBV6-5 and TRBJ1-1; D call uncertain. V gave up 4 bases and J gave up 1 base, with 13 bases separating them. Germline CDR1 reads MNHEY; CDR2 reads SVGAGI. CDR3 size: 15 residues. Written as DNA, the CDR3 is TGTGCCAGCAGTTCCCCCCGGACTGGGAACACTGAAGCTTTCTTT. Its protein is CASSSPRTGNTEAFF.

The chain carries TRBV18 and TRBJ1-2; weak D call: TRBD1 (6 bases). Trimming took 0 bases from V and 7 from J, leaving 12 bases between them. Germline V CDR1 and CDR2: KGHSH, LQKENI. CDR3 size: 14 residues. CDR3 bases: TGTGCCAGCTCACCACCTTCGTCGGACAGTGGCTACACCTTC. Translated: CASSPPSSDSGYTF.

CDR3 bases: TGTGCCTGGAGTGTAGGAGGGGGGGTTAACTATGGCTACACCTTC. Translated, it gives CAWSVGGGVNYGYTF. V is TRBV30 and J is TRBJ1-2; D is perhaps TRBD1 (6 bases). Between the trimmed V and J ends, which lost 0 bases and 1 base, there was a span of 12 bases. This CDR3 comprises 15 residues. Germline V gives CDR1 GTSNPN, CDR2 SVGIG (reference sequence).

This sequence joins TRBV11-2 and TRBJ2-3; 10 bases agree with TRBD2. V shed 5 bases and J 4 bases; nucleotides not matched to a gene: 9. The germline V gene has CDR1 SGHAT and CDR2 FQNNGV. The CDR3 loop spans 16 amino acids. DNA of the CDR3: TGTGCCAGCAGCCGCCCGATAGCGGGGGGTGCAGATACGCAGTATTTT. Translating gives CASSRPIAGGADTQYF.

The chain joins TRBV4-1 to TRBJ2-1; D is perhaps TRBD2 (6 bases). This CDR3 has 16 residues. The V end was cut by 4 bases, the J end by 0 bases, with 13 bases between. Germline V gene sequence: CDR1 MGHRA, CDR2 YSYEKL. The CDR3 DNA is TGCGCCAGCAGCCTTATAGCGGAAAGCTCCTACAATGAGCAGTTCTTC. This encodes CASSLIAESSYNEQFF.

The chain combines TRBV5-1 with TRBJ2-5, with TRBD2 identical over 9 bases. The DNA matches TRBJ2-7 better at its end, which makes the J call doubtful. Germline V CDR1 and CDR2: SGHRS, YFSETQ. The CDR3 length is 18 residues. CDR3: CASSLEPPGAGGFYEQYF. CDR3 DNA: TGCGCCAGCAGCTTGGAGCCCCCAGGAGCGGGGGGATTCTACGAGCAGTACTTC.